These 18 T cell receptor beta chains share one sample of origin, sequenced in a study of early T cells in non-severe SARS-CoV-2 infection. TCRdb re-called the 5' RACE reads through MiXCR, storing one row per CDR3 protein. The data contain about 64,000 distinct CDR3 sequences, approximately 10% of them seen just once; the ten biggest clones take up roughly 3%. Specimen: whole blood, collected at baseline. Receptors were obtained from an adult who was a healthcare worker with PCR-confirmed SARS-CoV-2 infection or an uninfected control (not recorded which).

This clonotype appeared many times. The chain carries TRBV29-1 and TRBJ1-2; D perhaps matches TRBD1 (5 bases). Germline V gives CDR1 SQVTM, CDR2 ANQGSEA. The CDR3 has 12 amino acids. Trimming left V 6 bases short and J 4 bases short, with 12 bases between. The CDR3, as DNA: TGCAGCGTGGCCGAGGGGAGCTATGGCTACACCTTC. Amino acids: CSVAEGSYGYTF.

This chain connects TRBV13 to TRBJ2-7; either TRBD1 or TRBD2 may fit D (6 bases each). This CDR3 has 15 residues. Germline V gene sequence: CDR1 PRHDT, CDR2 FYEKMQ (reference sequence). The germline V and J ends were trimmed by 5 bases and 1 base, with 15 bases remaining between them. CDR3 loop: CASSPRGRGSYEQYF. In DNA form, the CDR3 reads TGTGCCAGCAGCCCCCGGGGGCGGGGTTCCTACGAGCAGTACTTC.

This clonotype occurred a few times. V gene TRBV7-9 combines with J gene TRBJ2-5, with a possible D match to TRBD1 (5 bases). Germline assignment: CDR1 SEHNR and CDR2 FQNEAQ (reference sequence). The CDR3 length is 17 residues. V gave up 3 bases and J gave up 3 bases, with 20 bases separating them. The DNA of the CDR3 is TGTGCCAGCAGCTTTGGGGCAGGGCTCCCTTCCGAAGAGACCCAGTACTTC. It translates to CASSFGAGLPSEETQYF.

This clonotype appeared many times. The V gene is TRBV27, the J gene TRBJ2-6, with unresolved D. The CDR3 sequence is 17 residues long. The germline V gene encodes CDR1 MNHEY and CDR2 SMNVEV (reference sequence). V was clipped by 6 bases and J by 0 bases, with 15 bases between them. CDR3 sequence reads: CASSLIPGLSGANVLTF. CDR3 in DNA: TGTGCCAGCAGCCTAATCCCCGGGCTCTCTGGGGCCAACGTCCTGACTTTC. The full variable domain, rest sourced from reference TRBV27 and TRBJ2-6, is EAQVTQNPRYLITVTGKKLTVTCSQNMNHEYMSWYRQDPGLGLRQIYYSMNVEVTDKGDVPEGYKVSRKEKRNFPLILESPSPNQTSLYFCASSLIPGLSGANVLTFGAGSRLTVL.

DNA of the CDR3: TGTGCCAGCAGGTCCATGGACGGTTTAAACACTGAAGCTTTCTTT. This encodes CASRSMDGLNTEAFF. The chain couples TRBV5-5 to TRBJ1-1; no definite D call. The CDR3 runs 15 residues. Trimming took 5 bases from V and 2 from J, leaving 16 bases between them. Germline-derived CDR1 and CDR2 are SGHKS and YYEKEE (reference sequence).

This clonotype was seen a handful of times. This chain connects TRBV7-9 to TRBJ1-5; the match to TRBD1 covers 9 bases. The CDR3 is 15 residues long. Germline V gene lookup returns CDR1 SEHNR and CDR2 FQNEAQ (reference sequence). J was trimmed by 1 base and V by 5 bases; bases with no gene match: 3. The CDR3 loop reads CASSAGQGSNQPQHF. DNA for the CDR3: TGTGCCAGCAGCGCTGGACAGGGGAGCAATCAGCCCCAGCATTTT.

The chain carries TRBV4-1 and TRBJ2-5; D possibly corresponds to TRBD2 (7 bases). The V end was cut by 0 bases, the J end by 5 bases, with 10 bases between. Germline values: CDR1 MGHRA, CDR2 YSYEKL. The CDR3 contains 14 residues. The CDR3 sequence is CASSQDGGGETQYF. In nucleotides, the CDR3 is TGCGCCAGCAGCCAAGATGGCGGGGGCGAGACCCAGTACTTC.

The V call is TRBV27, the J call TRBJ1-1; 7 bases agree with TRBD1. This CDR3 comprises 16 residues. Trimming took 2 bases from V and 9 from J; bases not matched to a gene: 15. Per germline, CDR1 MNHEY and CDR2 SMNVEV (reference sequence). CDR3 coding DNA: TGTGCCAGCAGTTTACTAGGGGGCTGGGGTACAAATAAAGCTTTCTTT. Translating gives CASSLLGGWGTNKAFF.

The chain recombines TRBV11-2 with TRBJ2-1; 8 nucleotides agree with TRBD2. J lost 0 bases, V lost 6 bases, and 1 base had no gene match. The CDR3 is made up of 14 amino acids. Germline V gene data show CDR1 as SGHAT and CDR2 as FQNNGV. This CDR3 reads CASRSGGSYNEQFF. Written as DNA, the CDR3 is TGTGCCAGCAGAAGCGGGGGCTCCTACAATGAGCAGTTCTTC. Drawing the rest from reference TRBV11-2 and TRBJ2-1, the complete variable domain is EAGVAQSPRYKIIEKRQSVAFWCNPISGHATLYWYQQILGQGPKLLIQFQNNGVVDDSQLPKDRFSAERLKGVDSTLKIQPAKLEDSAVYLCASRSGGSYNEQFFGPGTRLTVL.

The rearrangement links TRBV7-8 to TRBJ1-2; D is ambiguous. V lost 1 base to trimming and J lost 7 bases, with 10 bases between them. This CDR3 comprises 13 residues. CDR1 is SGHVS, CDR2 FQNEAQ, per germline. The CDR3 DNA sequence: TGTGCCAGCAGCTTAGAAGCCGCTCTTGGCTACACCTTC. Translation: CASSLEAALGYTF.

The chain combines TRBV7-2 with TRBJ2-1; no definite D call. Trimming took 3 bases from V and 6 from J, leaving 9 bases between them. Germline values: CDR1 SGHTA, CDR2 FQGNSA. The CDR3 consists of 13 residues. CDR3 DNA sequence: TGTGCCAGCAGCTTGTGGCGAAGCAATGAGCAGTTCTTC. This codes for CASSLWRSNEQFF.

This chain links TRBV12-3 or TRBV12-4 with TRBJ2-1; TRBD2 matches 8 bases. The CDR3 has 15 residues. The V and J ends lost 3 bases and 8 bases, in that order; junction bases with no gene match: 9. CDR3 DNA sequence: TGTGCCAGCAGTTTTATCAGCGGGAGAGGGGATGAGCAGTTCTTC. It yields the protein CASSFISGRGDEQFF.

V and J are TRBV5-4 and TRBJ2-1, with a tentative D call TRBD1 (7 bases). CDR3 size: 17 residues. Germline V gene lookup returns CDR1 SGHNT and CDR2 YYREEE (reference sequence). Trimming left V 4 bases short and J 7 bases short, with 24 bases between. The CDR3 DNA is TGTGCCAGCAGCCATATGCCCGGGACCCAGGGGGGTAATGAGCAGTTCTTC. It encodes CASSHMPGTQGGNEQFF.

This chain uses TRBV10-3 with TRBJ1-6; D is possibly TRBD1 (6 bases). This CDR3 has 16 amino acids. Between the trimmed V and J ends, which lost 6 bases and 8 bases, there was a span of 20 bases. Germline assignment: CDR1 ENHRY and CDR2 SYGVKD. This chain's CDR3 is CAISPSLDRFDSPLHF. CDR3 sequence (DNA): TGTGCCATCAGCCCCAGCCTCGACAGGTTTGATTCACCCCTCCACTTT.

The chain joins TRBV7-9 to TRBJ2-3; D may be TRBD1 (6 bases). CDR3 size: 14 residues. Between the trimmed V and J ends, which lost 5 bases and 4 bases, there was a span of 13 bases. Germline CDR1 and CDR2: SEHNR and FQNEAQ (reference sequence). The CDR3 region is CASSKQGRADTQYF. DNA for the CDR3: TGTGCCAGCAGCAAGCAGGGGCGGGCAGATACGCAGTATTTT. Based on the CDR3 plus reference TRBV7-9 and TRBJ2-3, the full variable domain is DTGVSQNPRHKITKRGQNVTFRCDPISEHNRLYWYRQTLGQGPEFLTYFQNEAQLEKSRLLSDRFSAERPKGSFSTLEIQRTEQGDSAMYLCASSKQGRADTQYFGPGTRLTVL.

The CDR3 sequence is CASRPLAGADTQYF. In DNA form, the CDR3 reads TGTGCCAGCAGGCCTCTAGCGGGGGCAGATACGCAGTATTTT. This chain uses TRBV27 with TRBJ2-3, with 10 bases identical to TRBD2. CDR1 is MNHEY and CDR2 is SMNVEV in the germline V gene (reference sequence). The CDR3 covers 14 residues. V was clipped by 6 bases and J by 4 bases; unmatched bases: 4.

The chain combines TRBV18 with TRBJ2-7, with no clear D. There are 14 residues in the CDR3. From germline, CDR1 is KGHSH and CDR2 LQKENI. V lost 5 bases, J lost 4 bases, and 15 bases lay in between. This CDR3 is CASSEGPITYEQYF. CDR3 DNA sequence: TGTGCCAGCTCAGAAGGTCCGATCACATACGAGCAGTACTTC.

The CDR3 DNA follows: TGTGCCAGCAGCTTTACCGGGACAACGAACACCGGGGAGCTGTTTTTT. Its translation: CASSFTGTTNTGELFF. The rearrangement joins TRBV11-3 to TRBJ2-2, with D perhaps TRBD1 (6 bases). V shed 3 bases and J shed 0 bases, with 11 bases lying between them. Germline V CDR1 and CDR2: SGHNT, YENEEA. The CDR3 runs 16 residues.